This T cell receptor (beta chain) was profiled in a study of T cell repertoires in cytomegalovirus infection. Study summary: Public TCR beta signatures provided an indication of both CMV infection and a matching HLA type. Study results and caveats: Dominating the ex vivo response were HLA-C-restricted CMV-specific TCR beta clonotypes.

To note about this clonotype: Its antigen is undetermined.

Trimming stripped 3 bases from V and 0 bases from J, with 16 bases between. This CDR3 spans 16 amino acids. CDR1 is SGHNT, CDR2 YYREEE, per germline (reference sequence). TCRdb reprocessed the reads with MiXCR, giving one entry per CDR3 protein. The table lists approximately 770,000 distinct CDR3 sequences, roughly 29% of them singletons, with roughly 13% in the top ten. The source is a human donor in good health (CMV status not recorded). Some clones in this sample may be carry-over from other donors' samples. The chain carries TRBV5-4 and TRBJ2-7; perhaps TRBD2 as D (5 bases). Specimen: cultured CD8+ T cells from PBMCs, collected from culture after CMV antigen stimulation. CDR3 in DNA: TGTGCCAGCAGCTCCCCAAGACGGGAAACCTCCTACGAGCAGTACGTC. It specifies CASSSPRRETSYEQYV.